This is a list of T cell receptor beta chains from one sample in a study of blood T cell repertoires in COVID-19. Generated by immunoSEQ multiplex PCR, the TCRdb table keeps only in-frame clones and is missing some. The sample has about 48,000 clones; over 75% are singletons. The sample comprised peripheral blood. These receptors originate from a woman aged 55-69 years with acute or convalescent COVID-19. Both conserved end residues are part of each CDR3. The D gene is left open where the match is weak. Size is stated for part of the rows, as once, few or many counts, or as a class when the clone is expanded.

>.|TRBV18|.|TRBJ2-7
TGTGCCAGCTCACCACTCGTAGCATTCCCCTCCTACGAGCAGTACTTC
CASSPLVAFPSYEQYF
>.|TRBV12-3/TRBV12-4|TRBD2|TRBJ2-1
TGTGCCAGCAGTTTGCGGGAGATCGATGAGCAGTTCTTC
CASSLREIDEQFF
>.|TRBV28|.|TRBJ1-5
TGTGCCATCAAAGAGGTCAATCAGCCCCAGCATTTT
CAIKEVNQPQHF
>.|TRBV29-1|.|TRBJ2-6
TGCAGCGTCCCAGGGTCCTTGGGGGCCAACGTCCTGACTTTC
CSVPGSLGANVLTF
>.|TRBV5-4|TRBD1|TRBJ2-3
TGTGCCAGCAGCCGTTCAGGGGGCTTCGGCACAGATACGCAGTATTTT
CASSRSGGFGTDTQYF
>.|TRBV7-2|TRBD1|TRBJ2-2
TGTGCCAGCAGCCTATATAGTGGGACAGGGGGTCGGGAGCTGTTTTTT
CASSLYSGTGGRELFF
>.|TRBV7-3|.|TRBJ2-1
TGTGCCAGCAGCCTACCGGGGTCCTACAATGAGCAGTTCTTC
CASSLPGSYNEQFF
>.|TRBV2|.|TRBJ1-2
TGTGCCAGCAGTGGAGAGGAGGCGAGGAACTTC
CASSGEEARNF
>.|TRBV20-1|TRBD2|TRBJ2-5
TGCAGCAGCGGGGTGGAGACCCAGTACTTC
CSSGVETQYF
>once|TRBV5-1|TRBD2|TRBJ2-5
TGCGCCAGCAGACCTGGACTAGCGGGGCCGAGGGAGACCCAGTACTTC
CASRPGLAGPRETQYF
>.|TRBV4-3|.|TRBJ2-1
TGCGCCAGCAGCCACCACAGCGGTACCTACAATGAGCAGTTCTTC
CASSHHSGTYNEQFF
>.|TRBV5-1|TRBD1|TRBJ1-2
TGCGCCAGCAGCTTGGAATTTAGGGGGCGGGGCTATGGCTACACCTTC
CASSLEFRGRGYGYTF
>.|TRBV29-1|TRBD1|TRBJ1-2
TGCAGCGTTGAGCAGGGGGGATATGGCTACACCTTC
CSVEQGGYGYTF
>.|TRBV9|TRBD2|TRBJ2-2
TGTGCCAGCAGTCCGAGCGGGAGTGGACTTATAGGGGAGCTGTTTTTT
CASSPSGSGLIGELFF
>.|TRBV12-5|.|TRBJ1-5
TGTGCTAGTGGTTTGGTACGCGGAGGGGACTATAGCAATCAGCCCCAGCATTTT
CASGLVRGGDYSNQPQHF
>.|TRBV12-3/TRBV12-4|.|TRBJ1-2
TGTGCCAGCAGTTTCCGGCGGAACTATGGCTACACCTTC
CASSFRRNYGYTF
>.|TRBV11-2|TRBD2|TRBJ2-5
TGTGCCAGCAGCCCCCGCCTGGAGCGGGGACTCCAAGAGACCCAGTACTTC
CASSPRLERGLQETQYF
>medium-sized|TRBV5-1|TRBD2|TRBJ2-3
TGCGCCAGCAGTCGGGGTCTAGCGGAAGATACGCAGTATTTT
CASSRGLAEDTQYF
>.|TRBV3-1/TRBV3-2|TRBD1|TRBJ2-7
TGTGCCAGCAGCCAATTAAGATATCGACAGGGGTCCTACGAGCAGTACTTC
CASSQLRYRQGSYEQYF
>.|TRBV7-9|.|TRBJ1-5
TGTGCCAGCAGCTTATATGGGGGAGGTCAGCCCCAGCATTTT
CASSLYGGGQPQHF
>once|TRBV25-1|.|TRBJ1-4
TGTGCCAGCAGTGTAGGGGGTAATGAAAAACTGTTTTTT
CASSVGGNEKLFF
>.|TRBV7-3|TRBD1|TRBJ2-2
TGTGCCAGCAGCCCACTCGGACAGGGGAGTACCGGGGAGCTGTTTTTT
CASSPLGQGSTGELFF
>.|TRBV5-1|TRBD2|TRBJ2-2
TGCGCCAGCAGCCCCGGGACTAGCGCCGGGGAGCTGTTTTTT
CASSPGTSAGELFF
>.|TRBV5-4|.|TRBJ1-2
TGTGCCAGCAGCTTGGAGGGAGAGGACTATGGCTACACCTTC
CASSLEGEDYGYTF